This T cell receptor beta chain derives from a study of blood T cell repertoires in COVID-19. The wider study: The origin of the acute and convalescent COVID-19 samples was the United States, Italy and Spain. T cells, B-cell-depleted T cells, or PBMCs provided the cDNA or gDNA that served as material.

V gave up 7 bases and J gave up 0 bases, with 13 bases separating them. The CDR3 is 16 residues long. Germline CDR1 and CDR2: SGHVS and FQNEAQ. Original data processing: Reference gene primer amplification gave nucleated cell count estimates. Produced via immunoSEQ multiplex PCR; TCRdb's table is partial and in-frame only. That table supplies the V and J calls and clone size; D and trimming were determined from the DNA. The data hold about 190,000 clones, with about nine tenths observed a single time. V is TRBV7-8 and J is TRBJ1-6; D unclear. The sample was peripheral blood. This TCR was sampled from a man aged 25-45 years with acute or convalescent COVID-19. The CDR3 nucleotides read TGTGCCAGCAAGGGCCCGGCGGGCTCCTATAATTCACCCCTCCACTTT. It encodes CASKGPAGSYNSPLHF.